The rows below give T cell receptor beta chains drawn from one sample of a study of cytomegalovirus exposure and HLA in healthy donors. TCRdb's copy holds only in-frame clones and misses some; the assay was immunoSEQ multiplex PCR. In the table there are around 200,000 clones, approximately 70% of which are singletons. The sequencing sample was made of PBMCs. The receptors derive from a man aged 35 to 55 in good health and CMV-seropositive. CDR3s include the opening cysteine and the closing phenylalanine or tryptophan. The D gene is left open where the match is weak. Clone sizes are given selectively: once, few, many, or a class where the clone is expanded.

V gene	J gene	clone size	D gene	CDR3 DNA	CDR3 protein
TRBV6-1	TRBJ1-1	-	-	TGTGCCAGCAGCCCTCGAGGGCTGAACACTGAAGCTTTCTTT	CASSPRGLNTEAFF
TRBV15	TRBJ2-1	-	-	TGTGCCACCAGCACGGACAGTAATGAGCAGTTCTTC	CATSTDSNEQFF
TRBV2	TRBJ2-1	-	-	TGTGCCAGCAGTTTCAACAATGAGCAGTTCTTC	CASSFNNEQFF
TRBV4-1	TRBJ1-1	-	TRBD1	TGCGCCAGCAAGGGGATACAGGGGGCACGTTCCACTGAAGCTTTCTTT	CASKGIQGARSTEAFF
TRBV5-1	TRBJ2-3	few	TRBD1	TGCGCCAGCAGCAGCGGGACAGGGACACTTACGACTGTATATACGCAGTATTTT	CASSSGTGTLTTVYTQYF
TRBV7-2	TRBJ1-2	-	-	TGTGCCAGCAGCCCAAACCCGGGCAGGGCCACTAACTATGGCTACACCTTC	CASSPNPGRATNYGYTF
TRBV7-9	TRBJ2-2	-	TRBD2	TGTGCCAGCAGCCCAACTAGCGGGGCGAACACCGGGGAGCTGTTTTTT	CASSPTSGANTGELFF
TRBV5-1	TRBJ2-3	-	-	TGCGCCAGCAGCCCAAGATTCGGGGGCACAGATACGCAGTATTTT	CASSPRFGGTDTQYF
TRBV28	TRBJ1-2	few	TRBD1	TGTGCCAGCAGTTTCTTTAATTCGGGACAGGGAGACGGCTACACCTTC	CASSFFNSGQGDGYTF
TRBV29-1	TRBJ2-4	-	-	TGCAGCGTGAGGGGAGGAGGCATTCAGTACTTC	CSVRGGGIQYF
TRBV18	TRBJ1-1	-	-	TGTGCCAGCTCACCAATCCTCGCGGGGCAGCCCGATTACATGAACACTGAAGCTTTCTTT	CASSPILAGQPDYMNTEAFF
TRBV28	TRBJ1-5	-	TRBD1	TGTGCCAGCAGACCCGGGACAGGTCAGAATCAGCCCCAGCATTTT	CASRPGTGQNQPQHF
TRBV4-1	TRBJ2-7	-	-	TGCGCCAGCAGCCAAGGGCAGGCCATTACCTACGAGCAGTACTTC	CASSQGQAITYEQYF
TRBV5-1	TRBJ1-2	-	-	TGCGCCAGCAGCCTAGGACAGACTTCTAACTATGGCTACACCTTC	CASSLGQTSNYGYTF
TRBV9	TRBJ1-1	few	TRBD1	TGTGCCAGCAGGGAAACAGGGGACACTGAAGCTTTCTTT	CASRETGDTEAFF
TRBV18	TRBJ1-3	-	-	TGTGCCAGCTCACCATGGCTCCGCGAGGCGGGAAACACCATATATTTT	CASSPWLREAGNTIYF
TRBV15	TRBJ2-3	-	TRBD1	TGTGCCACCAGCACCTCTGACAGGGTTCGCACAGATACGCAGTATTTT	CATSTSDRVRTDTQYF
TRBV5-4	TRBJ2-3	-	-	TGTGCCAGCAGCTCCGGTCCCGGGGGCACAGATACGCAGTATTTT	CASSSGPGGTDTQYF
TRBV5-1	TRBJ2-7	-	-	TGCGCCAGCAGCCAAGACAGTTCCTACGAGCAGTACTTC	CASSQDSSYEQYF
TRBV9	TRBJ2-2	-	TRBD1	TGTGCCAGCAGCGTAGGTAGGACAGGGAACACCGGGGAGCTGTTTTTT	CASSVGRTGNTGELFF
TRBV6-1	TRBJ2-7	-	TRBD1	TGTGCCAGCAGTCCAACAGGGGGCCATTACGAGCAGTACTTC	CASSPTGGHYEQYF
TRBV5-1	TRBJ2-7	-	-	TGCGCCAGCAGCTTGGATGGGGCAGGCGGATCCTACGAGCAGTACTTC	CASSLDGAGGSYEQYF
TRBV19	TRBJ2-2	-	TRBD2	TGTGCCAGTAGTGGTGGACTAGCGGGGGGGGGACGGGAGCTGTTTTTT	CASSGGLAGGGRELFF
TRBV6-5	TRBJ1-3	few	TRBD1	TGTGCCAGCAGGCTTACAGGGGGTTCTGGAAACACCATATATTTT	CASRLTGGSGNTIYF
TRBV16	TRBJ1-2	-	TRBD1	TGTGCCAGCAGCCAATTCGAGACAGGGGGCACGGATGGCTACACCTTC	CASSQFETGGTDGYTF
TRBV6-5	TRBJ1-4	-	-	TGTGCCAGCAGTTCCGGGACTGTCGAAAAACTGTTTTTT	CASSSGTVEKLFF
TRBV5-1	TRBJ1-2	once	-	TGCGCCAGCAGCTTGGCCACCCAGATGAGCTACACCTTC	CASSLATQMSYTF
TRBV9	TRBJ2-7	-	TRBD1	TGTGCCAGCAGCGGTTCTTCCGGGACAGGGGGTCACGAGCAGTACTTC	CASSGSSGTGGHEQYF
TRBV27	TRBJ1-1	-	-	TGTGCCAGCAGTTTCAGGGTGAACACTGAAGCTTTCTTT	CASSFRVNTEAFF
TRBV7-9	TRBJ1-5	-	-	TGTGCCAGCCTTGGAGCGGGAGGGGATCAGCCCCAGCATTTT	CASLGAGGDQPQHF
TRBV19	TRBJ2-2	-	-	TGTGCCAGTAGTATAGACAGGGGATCCGGGGAGCTGTTTTTT	CASSIDRGSGELFF
TRBV6-5	TRBJ1-5	-	TRBD1	TGTGCCAGCAGTTCTACAGGGGGCGCAGGCAATCAGCCCCAGCATTTT	CASSSTGGAGNQPQHF
TRBV18	TRBJ2-1	few	-	TGTGCCAGCTCATGGCAAGGGGTGGGCTCCTACAATGAGCAGTTCTTC	CASSWQGVGSYNEQFF
TRBV6-5	TRBJ2-1	-	TRBD2	TGTGCCAGCAGTCCAAGTAGCGGGGGGGCAAATGAGCAGTTCTTC	CASSPSSGGANEQFF
TRBV6-5	TRBJ1-1	-	TRBD1	TGTGCCAGCAGTTACGAGGGGGCGGCTGTTAGCACTGAAGCTTTCTTT	CASSYEGAAVSTEAFF
TRBV7-9	TRBJ2-3	few	TRBD2	TGTGCCAGCAGCCAGGGGAGCGGGGGGGCCGAGGATACGCAGTATTTT	CASSQGSGGAEDTQYF
TRBV28	TRBJ1-4	once	TRBD1	TGTGCCAGCAGTTCGCCAGGGGGCTTTCGTGAAAAACTGTTTTTT	CASSSPGGFREKLFF
TRBV5-1	TRBJ1-1	-	-	TGCGCCAGCAGCTTGACGTGGACAAGCAACGCTGAAGCTTTCTTT	CASSLTWTSNAEAFF
TRBV6-4	TRBJ2-1	-	TRBD1	TGTGCCAGCAGCCCGGACAGGGGATCCCATGAGCAGTTCTTC	CASSPDRGSHEQFF
TRBV1	TRBJ2-2	few	-	TGCACCAGCGGGTGTAGACTATCGAACACCGGGGAGCTGTTTTTT	CTSGCRLSNTGELFF
TRBV7-2	TRBJ2-5	-	TRBD2	TGTGCCAGCAGCTCCGGGACTAGCGGGGGAGAGACCCAGTACTTC	CASSSGTSGGETQYF
TRBV11-3	TRBJ2-7	once	-	TGTGCCAGCAGCTTAGGGGACACAAACTCCTACGAGCAGTACTTC	CASSLGDTNSYEQYF
TRBV7-6	TRBJ1-1	-	-	TGTGCCAGCAGTCCTCAGGGGTACACTGAAGCTTTCTTT	CASSPQGYTEAFF
TRBV6-1	TRBJ1-1	-	TRBD1	TGTGCCAGCAGGACTTTCGACAGGGAGGCGACTGAAGCTTTCTTT	CASRTFDREATEAFF
TRBV6-1	TRBJ2-1	-	-	TGTGCCAGCAGCCAGGGGGGAGGCTCCTACAATGAGCAGTTCTTC	CASSQGGGSYNEQFF
TRBV9	TRBJ2-5	-	TRBD2	TGTGCCAGCAGCGTAGCCACCCCTACGGCGGGGGTCCAAGAGACCCAGTACTTC	CASSVATPTAGVQETQYF
TRBV4-2	TRBJ1-2	-	TRBD1	TGTGCCAGCAGCCTTCGACAGGGTGGTTACACCTTC	CASSLRQGGYTF
TRBV28	TRBJ1-6	-	-	TGTGCCAGCAGAAAGGGGGGGAATTCAAGGAATTCACCCCTCCACTTT	CASRKGGNSRNSPLHF
TRBV5-1	TRBJ2-5	once	-	TGCGCCAGCAGCTTGGTTACAGGGTCCGGAATAGAGACCCAGTACTTC	CASSLVTGSGIETQYF
TRBV9	TRBJ1-1	-	TRBD1	TGTGCCAGCAGCGTAGATGGGACAGGGAACACTGAAGCTTTCTTT	CASSVDGTGNTEAFF